Shown below are 5 T cell receptor beta chains from a single sample sequenced in a study of OX40 agonist ivuxolimab in advanced cancers. Sequencing was performed with immunoSEQ multiplex PCR; in TCRdb, only in-frame clones are kept and a portion is missing. The sample carries over 100,000 clones, about nine tenths recorded once. Specimen: CD4+ or CD8+ T cells sorted from blood, collected in a trial of the OX40 agonist ivuxolimab. The receptors shown here come from an adult with an advanced solid tumor such as melanoma, head and neck, liver or kidney cancer.

This clone is a singleton in its sample. This chain links TRBV29-1 with TRBJ1-1; D not certain. Between the trimmed V and J ends, which lost 6 bases and 4 bases, there was a span of 12 bases. The CDR3 spans 12 residues. Per germline, CDR1 SQVTM and CDR2 ANQGSEA. In nucleotides, the CDR3 is TGCAGCGTCAGGCCGGGGTCCACTGAAGCTTTCTTT. It encodes CSVRPGSTEAFF.

V gene TRBV27 combines with J gene TRBJ1-2; unclear D gene. The CDR3 totals 13 residues. V was shortened by 2 bases and J by 2 bases, with 6 bases between the two germline ends. Germline-derived CDR1 and CDR2 are MNHEY and SMNVEV (reference sequence). Written as DNA, the CDR3 is TGTGCCAGCAGTTTAAACGACAACTATGGCTACACCTTC. This sequence encodes CASSLNDNYGYTF.

V gene TRBV5-8 combines with J gene TRBJ1-2, with TRBD1 matching over 12 bases. After removal of 1 base from V and 7 bases from J, the junction contained 17 bases not matched to a gene. The V gene's germline CDR1 is SGHTS and CDR2 YDEGEE. The CDR3 extends over 19 amino acids. The CDR3 is CASSLRIAGTGGAAAGYTF. CDR3 nucleotide sequence: TGTGCCAGCAGCTTGAGAATCGCCGGGACAGGGGGCGCAGCCGCTGGCTACACCTTC. Combining the CDR3 with reference TRBV5-8 and TRBJ1-2 gives the whole variable domain EAGVTQSPTHLIKTRGQQATLRCSPISGHTSVYWYQQALGLGLQFLLWYDEGEERNRGNFPPRFSGRQFPNYSSELNVNALELEDSALYLCASSLRIAGTGGAAAGYTFGSGTRLTVV.

This clone was observed once. The chain links TRBV7-2 to TRBJ1-5; D gene ambiguous. Between the trimmed V and J ends, which lost 1 base and 2 bases, there was a span of 6 bases. Germline V lookup: CDR1 SGHTA, CDR2 FQGNSA. The CDR3 totals 14 residues. The CDR3 protein is CASSLEFGNQPQHF. The DNA of the CDR3 is TGTGCCAGCAGCTTAGAGTTTGGCAATCAGCCCCAGCATTTT.

This chain connects TRBV7-6 to TRBJ2-1; TRBD2 aligns across 8 bases. The CDR3 is made up of 14 amino acids. In germline, CDR1 is SGHVS, CDR2 FNYEAQ. The ends lost 5 bases at V and 6 bases at J; junction bases unmatched: 6. CDR3 in amino acids: CASSISSGPNEQFF. The CDR3 DNA follows: TGTGCCAGCAGCATTTCTAGCGGGCCCAATGAGCAGTTCTTC.